This entry describes one T cell receptor beta chain. Its antigen is still unknown. Per-base qualities were not stored, and no clone one base away is much larger. The approximately 39 donors, aged about 6 to 95 years, were systemically healthy Caucasian individuals from Russia. About 9.6 milliliters of peripheral blood were collected from each donor into EDTA-treated Vacutainer tubes. Ficoll-Paque density-gradient centrifugation was used to isolate PBMCs, with at least 6.5 million obtained per sample. Total RNA was extracted from PBMCs with Trizol reagent, with at least 6 micrograms obtained per sample. Naive CD45RAhigh/CD27high T cell percentages were measured by flow cytometry on a PBMC aliquot from every donor. The data are from a study of blood T cells in healthy people across ages (dated by TCRdb to about 2015). Concerning the study at large: In model experiments, template switching captured roughly one uniquely barcoded TCR beta cDNA molecule for every two T cells. The study measured age-related changes in TCR beta repertoire diversity using deep sequencing normalized with unique cDNA molecular identifiers. The donors were split into four age groups: young (average 16 years), middle-aged (roughly 42), aged (around 67) and long-lived (approximately 89). To avoid experimental bias, donors of different ages were spread randomly across the sequencing lanes. For two donors (one aged 18 to 29 and one aged 80 or older), the study analyzed two additional independent replicas of 1 million unique cDNA reads from the same blood draw.

What the study reported, not specific to this receptor: Since profiling was done on bulk unsorted PBMCs, naive and antigen-experienced compartments could not be conclusively compared. Estimates of total diversity from one million sequenced T cells were regarded as lower bounds and underestimates. The long-lived group showed more naive CD4+ T cells, fewer expanded clones and increased TCR diversity than the aged group, suggesting age selection. Observed TCR beta diversity correlated strongly with the percentage of naive T cells measured by flow cytometry. The CMV infection status of donors was not known, potentially confounding age-related changes in expanded clonotypes. Observed TCR beta diversity per million T cells fell roughly linearly with age, and a significant reduction was already apparent by age approximately 40.

V lost 4 bases and J lost 4 bases, and the count of bases not matched to a germline gene is 6. CDR1 and CDR2 were assigned from the germline V gene as MNHNS and SASEGT. Counted from cysteine to phenylalanine, this CDR3 has 15 amino acids. Left in the record is the CDR3 DNA by itself, 45 bases read in frame from the first base. The library was made by 5' RACE. Reads for this sample came from an Illumina HiSeq 2500. A second PCR of roughly 7 to 11 cycles was performed with a sample-barcoded 5' primer and a J-beta primer mix. Each TCR beta cDNA molecule received a unique molecular identifier from a template-switch 5' adaptor carrying 12 random nucleotides. Each sample yielded at least 2.5 million CDR3-containing paired-end reads. The Mint cDNA synthesis kit, primed by a TRBC-specific oligonucleotide, was used to synthesize first-strand cDNA from all RNA. After uracil-DNA glycosylase treatment, a first 18-cycle PCR used universal primers M1SS and BC2_uni_R on all cDNA. As for how the authors treated the data: Normalization of each sample was performed by random selection of 1 million high-quality reads, each carrying a distinct molecular identifier. Reads with shared molecular identifiers were discarded instead of being binned into consensus sequences. CDR3 identification, clonotype clustering and error correction used MiTCR with a Q25 quality threshold and the strictest error-elimination algorithm. Lower-bound total TCR beta diversity was estimated with a nonparametric unseen species model using Euler transformation. The raw public data were reprocessed by TCRdb itself: fastp quality trimming at Q25, MiXCR clonotype calling, in-frame beta chains only. Rows with a matching CDR3 protein are joined into one entry that keeps the most common DNA and genes. What appears here as the V and J calls and clone size reflects TCRdb's work, not the paper's. Within this sample are hundreds of thousands of distinct CDR3 sequences, with around 62% of them counted one time only. The top ten hold around a quarter of the sample.

The rearrangement joined TRBV6-1 to TRBJ2-3, with 9 bases aligning to TRBD1. The clonotype comes from a man aged 25 to 45 in good health. Specimen: blood. The nucleotide sequence reads as follows: TGTGCCAGCAGTGGTGGGGGACAGGGCTCAGATACGCAGTATTTT. Its protein product is CASSGGGQGSDTQYF.